This TCR beta chain was found in a study of PD-1 blockade in classical Hodgkin lymphoma. Time point here: cycle 4 day 1 (C4D1), after 5 to 7 weeks of nivolumab. In every patient, relapse followed autologous stem cell transplantation, while exposure to brentuximab vedotin differed. Profiling relied on immunoSEQ multiplex PCR, and the TCRdb table lists in-frame clones only, not all of them. Of about 96,000 clones in the sample, 85% to 95% were seen once. Trimming removed 5 bases at V and 5 bases at J, with 15 bases between. The CDR3 runs to 15 residues. The germline gives CDR1 MDHEN, CDR2 SYDVKM. Material: peripheral blood mononuclear cells (PBMCs), obtained before the fourth cycle of nivolumab. The chain has TRBV28 and TRBJ2-2, with TRBD1 as a possible D gene (6 bases). The clonotype originates from a human donor with classical Hodgkin lymphoma. CDR3 DNA sequence: TGTGCCAGCAGTCCAAACAGGGATGGGACCGGGGAGCTGTTTTTT. Its protein product is CASSPNRDGTGELFF.